This T cell receptor beta chain was captured in a study of graft-versus-host responses after intestinal transplantation (dated by TCRdb to 2020 to 2023). Background on the whole study: Multivisceral, liver-intestinal, or isolated intestinal transplants were received by the recipients. To identify alloreactive clones, pre-transplant mixed lymphocyte reaction products were sequenced and then compared with unstimulated pre-transplant donor and recipient T cells. Donor T cell macrochimerism was defined as a peak of at least 4% donor T cells among recipient peripheral blood mononuclear cells. Rather than going through the commercial service, samples from three later patients were sequenced in-house on an Illumina MiSeq and processed with MiXCR. A cohort of under 30 intestinal transplant recipients, including one retransplant, was enrolled, and a few patients lacking pretransplant specimens were excluded. After intestinal transplantation, graft-versus-host and host-versus-graft alloreactive T cell clones in the graft, circulation and bone marrow were tracked using bulk TCR-beta CDR3 sequencing. All recipients received anti-thymocyte globulin induction followed by maintenance tacrolimus and steroids for three to four years. Findings and caveats that apply to the study as a whole: GvH clones were detected in recipient bone marrow, and some of these GvH clones were observed earlier in ileal mucosa or blood, consistent with an intestinal mucosal origin. In patients with donor T cell macrochimerism, the allografts had high GvH to HvG T cell clonal ratios. Peak levels of circulating GvH clones were associated with declines in HvG clones early after transplant. The conclusions were limited by the relatively low number and heterogeneity of the intestinal transplant patients.

From its cysteine to its phenylalanine, the CDR3 spans 21 amino acids. Only the CDR3 DNA stays, 63 bases, in frame from base 1. CDR1 and CDR2 are read off the germline V gene as ENHRY and SYGVKD. The V end gives up 0 bases and the J end 6 bases, leaving 16 bases in the junction not matched to a gene. Library preparation employed the immunoSEQ multiplex PCR assay. In most patients, genomic DNA was isolated using the Qiagen DNeasy Blood and Tissue Kit and sent frozen to Adaptive Biotechnologies for TCR sequencing. For most patients, high-throughput TCR-beta CDR3 sequencing of genomic DNA was performed by Adaptive Biotechnologies. The original methods were these. TCR sequencing data for roughly 20 patients were retrieved from Adaptive's ImmunoSEQ software; three other patients were processed with MiXCR and VDJtools. To correct CD4 versus CD8 sorting errors, sequences present in both subsets at a frequency ratio below 5:1 were removed. CDR3 nucleotide sequences shared between donor and recipient were removed because the origin of such sequences could not be assigned. To count as alloreactive, a clone needed at least 2-fold expansion over unstimulated cells and a minimum CFSE-low frequency of 0.002% (template counts) or 0.001% (read counts). Clones were considered mappable if detected in sequenced pre-transplant spleen, lymph node, or MLR CFSE-low populations of the donor or recipient. Cumulative frequency of alloreactive clones was calculated as a percentage of all sequences weighted by copy number. The table was pulled from immuneACCESS by TCRdb, which kept in-frame rearrangements only. Such tables lose some clones; where checked, under half of the loss comes from unresolved V genes, and the rest has no known cause. V, J and clone size derive from that table, while D and trimming were established from the DNA sequence. In all, the sample holds around 19,000 clones, and about half of those were seen once. Nearly 0.9% of the sample lies in the top ten.

Points on this clone: Base qualities are not recorded, but no much larger clone differs from it by a single base.

What the time point label conveys for this sample: cells obtained before transplantation from donor or recipient. In mixed lymphocyte reactions, roughly 200,000 CFSE-labeled pre-transplant responders were plated with roughly 200,000 irradiated violet-dye-labeled stimulators and cultured for less than seven days. Proliferating CD3+CD4+CFSE-low and CD3+CD8+CFSE-low responder cells were FACS-sorted on a BD Influx sorter after the mixed lymphocyte reaction. The chain employs TRBV10-3 and TRBJ2-1; TRBD2 aligns with 14 central bases. Specimen: alloreactive CD4+ T cells from a mixed lymphocyte reaction culture, collected before intestinal transplant. The cell subset or site label on this specimen signifies: CFSE-low proliferating T cells sorted from roughly 6-day pre-transplant mixed lymphocyte reaction (GvH or HvG direction). The TCR originated in a human patient who received an intestinal transplant. The CDR3 here reads CAISESFPGTSGGPRSNEQFF. The nucleotide sequence reads as follows: TGTGCCATCAGTGAGTCGTTTCCAGGGACTAGCGGGGGCCCACGGAGCAATGAGCAGTTCTTC.